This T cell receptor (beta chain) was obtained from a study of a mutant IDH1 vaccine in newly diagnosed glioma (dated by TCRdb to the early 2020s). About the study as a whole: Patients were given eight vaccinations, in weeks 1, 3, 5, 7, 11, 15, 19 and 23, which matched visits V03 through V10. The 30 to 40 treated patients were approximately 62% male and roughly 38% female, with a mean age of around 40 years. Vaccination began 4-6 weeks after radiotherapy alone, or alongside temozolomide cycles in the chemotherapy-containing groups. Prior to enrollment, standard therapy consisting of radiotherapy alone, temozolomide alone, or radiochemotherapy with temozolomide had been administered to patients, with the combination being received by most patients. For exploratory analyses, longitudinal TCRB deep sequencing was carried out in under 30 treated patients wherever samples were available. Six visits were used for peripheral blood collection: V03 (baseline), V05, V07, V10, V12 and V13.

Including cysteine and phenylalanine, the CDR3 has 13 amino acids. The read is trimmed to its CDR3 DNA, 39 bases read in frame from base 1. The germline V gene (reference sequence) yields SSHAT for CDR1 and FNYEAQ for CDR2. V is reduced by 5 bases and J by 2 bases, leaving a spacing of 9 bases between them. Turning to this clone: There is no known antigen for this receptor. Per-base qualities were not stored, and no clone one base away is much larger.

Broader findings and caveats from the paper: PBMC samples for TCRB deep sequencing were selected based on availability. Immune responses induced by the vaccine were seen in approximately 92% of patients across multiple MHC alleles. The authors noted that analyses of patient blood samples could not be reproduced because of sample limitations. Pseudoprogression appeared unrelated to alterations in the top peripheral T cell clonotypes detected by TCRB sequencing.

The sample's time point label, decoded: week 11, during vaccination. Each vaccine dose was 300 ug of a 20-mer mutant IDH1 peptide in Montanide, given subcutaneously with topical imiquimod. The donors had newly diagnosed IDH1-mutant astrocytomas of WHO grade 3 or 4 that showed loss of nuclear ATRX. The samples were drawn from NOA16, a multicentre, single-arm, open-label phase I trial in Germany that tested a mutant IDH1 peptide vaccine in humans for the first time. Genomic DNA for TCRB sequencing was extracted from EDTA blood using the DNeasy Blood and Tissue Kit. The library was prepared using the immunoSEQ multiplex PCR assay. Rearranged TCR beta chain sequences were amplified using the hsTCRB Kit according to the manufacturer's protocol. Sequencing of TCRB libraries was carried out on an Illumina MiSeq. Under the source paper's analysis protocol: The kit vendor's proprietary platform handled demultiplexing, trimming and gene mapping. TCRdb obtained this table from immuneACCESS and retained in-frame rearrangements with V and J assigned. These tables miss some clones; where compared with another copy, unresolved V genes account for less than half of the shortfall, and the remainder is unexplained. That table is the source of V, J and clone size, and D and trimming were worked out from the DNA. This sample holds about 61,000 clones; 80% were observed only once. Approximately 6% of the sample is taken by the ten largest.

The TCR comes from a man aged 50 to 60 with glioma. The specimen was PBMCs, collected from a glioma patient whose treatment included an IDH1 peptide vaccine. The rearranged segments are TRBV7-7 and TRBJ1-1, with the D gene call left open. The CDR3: CASSPLDNTEAFF. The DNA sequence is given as TGTGCCAGCAGCCCCCTGGATAACACTGAAGCTTTCTTT.